The 17 T cell receptor beta chains reported below all come from one sample, sequenced in a study of T cells in Graves' hyperthyroidism and ophthalmopathy. TCR beta CDR3 sequences were amplified from RNA transcripts. During a first-round RT-PCR of the TCR CDR3, the HTBI primer set was used. TCRdb reanalysed the multiplex PCR reads using MiXCR and keeps one entry per CDR3 protein. Counted here are some 440,000 distinct CDR3 sequences, 15% to 18% occurring once; the ten biggest clones make up roughly 7.4%. The sample comprised blood. All receptors derive from a woman younger than 35 with Graves' hyperthyroidism.

A few counts support this clonotype. The chain couples TRBV3-1 to TRBJ2-1, with D possibly being TRBD1 or TRBD2 (5 bases each). Germline lookup yields CDR1 LGHDT and CDR2 YNNKEL (reference sequence). The CDR3 is 20 amino acids. The V gene lost 0 bases and the J gene lost 0 bases, with 21 bases spanning the gap. The CDR3 sequence is CASSQEIGAAGPSSYNEQFF. In nucleotides, the CDR3 is TGTGCCAGCAGCCAAGAAATAGGGGCGGCGGGTCCGAGCTCCTACAATGAGCAGTTCTTC.

This clonotype was found many times. The rearrangement links TRBV6-1 to TRBJ2-3, with TRBD2 matching over 10 bases. The V gene's germline CDR1 is MNHNS and CDR2 SASEGT. V lost 5 bases to trimming and J lost 6 bases; unmatched junction nucleotides: 11. This CDR3 has 16 amino acids. The CDR3 DNA reads as TGTGCCAGCAGTCCCCTCGCTAGCGGGAGACGCGATACGCAGTATTTT. Translation gives CASSPLASGRRDTQYF.

In this sample, this clonotype turned up many times. The chain joins TRBV3-1 to TRBJ2-7; D unresolved. The CDR3 length is 13 residues. V was clipped by 0 bases and J by 6 bases, with 9 bases between them. The V gene's germline CDR1 is LGHDT and CDR2 YNNKEL (reference sequence). CDR3 bases: TGTGCCAGCAGCCAAGATGGACCCAGCGAGCAGTACTTC. It codes for CASSQDGPSEQYF.

V usage is TRBV29-1 and J usage is TRBJ2-7; TRBD1 might be the D (6 bases). Trimming shortened V by 2 bases and J by 3 bases, and 20 bases separated the two germline ends. The germline gives CDR1 SQVTM, CDR2 ANQGSEA. The CDR3 runs to 16 residues. The CDR3 DNA follows: TGCAGCGTTGAAATTCCCGTTGGCAGGGGAGACTACGAGCAGTACTTC. Its protein product is CSVEIPVGRGDYEQYF.

This chain uses TRBV7-9 with TRBJ1-2; possible D gene TRBD1, 5 bases. Germline-derived CDR1 and CDR2 are SEHNR and FQNEAQ (reference sequence). The ends were cut back, 1 base at V and 5 bases at J, with 14 bases in the middle. CDR3 size: 15 residues. The CDR3 DNA reads as TGTGCCAGCAGCTTAGATGGCAGGGAGAGTTATGGCTACACCTTC. It encodes CASSLDGRESYGYTF.

This clonotype was detected only a few times. The CDR3 here is CASSIWETGSYTEAFF. The CDR3 DNA reads TGTGCCAGTAGTATATGGGAGACAGGTTCCTACACTGAAGCTTTCTTT. The chain combines TRBV19 with TRBJ1-1; possible D gene TRBD1, 6 bases. V was pared by 2 bases and J by 3 bases, with 16 bases between. Germline V gene lookup returns CDR1 LNHDA and CDR2 SQIVND (reference sequence). This CDR3 region has 16 residues.

This chain joins TRBV14 and TRBJ1-2; no firm D call. Germline CDR1 reads SGHDN; CDR2 reads FVKESK. CDR3 length: 14 residues. Deletions cut 1 base from V and 0 bases from J, with 6 bases between. In DNA, the CDR3 is TGTGCCAGCAGCCAAGGAGGCCCTAACTATGGCTACACCTTC. This gives the protein CASSQGGPNYGYTF.

This clonotype was seen repeatedly, ten times or more. The chain is built from TRBV7-9 and TRBJ2-1; 14 nucleotides match TRBD2. The ends lost 4 bases at V and 2 bases at J; junction bases unmatched: 10. The germline V gene encodes CDR1 SEHNR and CDR2 FQNEAQ (reference sequence). CDR3 length: 19 amino acids. The CDR3 loop reads CASSSRTSGRRIAYNEQFF. CDR3 DNA: TGTGCCAGCAGCTCCCGGACTAGCGGGAGGAGAATCGCCTACAATGAGCAGTTCTTC.

The chain couples TRBV27 to TRBJ2-7, with 11 bases that match TRBD2. CDR1 MNHEY and CDR2 SMNVEV come from the germline V gene (reference sequence). Trimming at V came to 8 bases and at J to 3 bases, leaving 9 bases not matched to a gene. The CDR3 consists of 15 residues. The CDR3: CASSPGLAARYEQYF. The CDR3 DNA sequence: TGTGCCAGCTCACCGGGACTAGCGGCCCGCTACGAGCAGTACTTC.

This clonotype occurred many times. The V and J genes are TRBV6-2 or TRBV6-3 and TRBJ1-5, with a tentative D call TRBD1 (5 bases). The ends were cut back, 6 bases at V and 1 base at J, with 16 bases in the middle. The CDR3 is made up of 16 amino acids. Germline CDR1 is MNHEY and CDR2 is SVGEGT. Written as DNA, the CDR3 is TGTGCCAGCAGCCTAACCTTAACAGGCAGCAATCAGCCCCAGCATTTT. Its protein product is CASSLTLTGSNQPQHF.

The rearrangement uses TRBV27 and TRBJ2-7; 9 bases are a match to TRBD1. The CDR3 is made up of 16 amino acids. Germline V gene lookup returns CDR1 MNHEY and CDR2 SMNVEV (reference sequence). The trim removed 3 bases at V and 2 bases at J, leaving 8 bases unmatched. The CDR3 DNA follows: TGTGCCAGCAGTTTGGGGGTCGGGACAGGGACCTACGAGCAGTACTTC. Translated, it gives CASSLGVGTGTYEQYF.

The sample holds many counts of this clonotype. This chain connects TRBV4-2 to TRBJ2-2, with 12 bases fitting TRBD2. V dropped 3 bases and J dropped 8; count of bases not matched to a gene: 10. Germline-derived CDR1 and CDR2 are LGHNA and YNFKEQ. This CDR3 comprises 17 residues. The DNA for the CDR3 is TGTGCCAGCAGCCAGGCTAGCGGGAGGGGGTCGTGGGGGGAGCTGTTTTTT. It translates to CASSQASGRGSWGELFF.

This clonotype was recorded many times. J is TRBJ2-7 and V is TRBV20-1; tentative D call: TRBD1 (6 bases). Germline-derived CDR1 and CDR2 are DFQATT and SNEGSKA (reference sequence). This CDR3 has 13 amino acids. The ends were cut back, 4 bases at V and 2 bases at J, with 12 bases in the middle. The CDR3 region is CSATAQGPYEQYF. CDR3 nucleotides: TGCAGTGCTACTGCCCAGGGGCCCTACGAGCAGTACTTC.

The chain combines TRBV9 with TRBJ2-5; D is unresolved. The CDR3 is 12 residues long. Germline lookup yields CDR1 SGDLS and CDR2 YYNGEE. V was clipped by 3 bases and J by 5 bases, with 8 bases between them. The CDR3 reads CASSGKGETQYF. In DNA, the CDR3 is TGTGCCAGCAGCGGCAAAGGCGAGACCCAGTACTTC.

In this sample, this clonotype turned up many times. The rearrangement links TRBV11-3 to TRBJ2-7, with TRBD2 matching 8 bases. The CDR3 runs 15 residues. With 1 base clipped from V and 7 bases from J, the junction kept 9 bases outside the gene matches. Germline V gene lookup returns CDR1 SGHNT and CDR2 YENEEA. CDR3 sequence (DNA): TGTGCCAGCAGCTTAGTCCACCGGGGGGGCACTGAGCAGTACTTC. This encodes CASSLVHRGGTEQYF.

The chain recombines TRBV20-1 with TRBJ1-5; TRBD1 might be the D (6 bases). CDR1 and CDR2 from the germline V gene are DFQATT and SNEGSKA (reference sequence). The ends were cut back, 1 base at V and 1 base at J, with 8 bases in the middle. The CDR3 sequence is 14 residues long. The CDR3 sequence: CSARGGLSNQPQHF. The CDR3 DNA follows: TGCAGTGCTAGAGGGGGGCTAAGCAATCAGCCCCAGCATTTT.

Many counts were recorded for this clonotype. The genes are TRBV2 and TRBJ2-5; weak D call: TRBD2 (6 bases). Germline V lookup: CDR1 SNHLY, CDR2 FYNNEI. V lost 8 bases and J lost 2, with 15 bases in between. This CDR3 has 14 amino acids. The CDR3 DNA reads TGTGCCAGCGCCGCCTTAGCGGAACAAGAGACCCAGTACTTC. Encoded protein: CASAALAEQETQYF. Together with reference TRBV2 and TRBJ2-5, the CDR3 gives the full variable domain: EPEVTQTPSHQVTQMGQEVILRCVPISNHLYFYWYRQILGQKVEFLVSFYNNEISEKSEIFDDQFSVERPDGSNFTLKIRSTKLEDSAMYFCASAALAEQETQYFGPGTRLLVL.